Shown below are 9 T cell receptor beta chains from a single sample sequenced in a study of blood T cell repertoires in COVID-19. Libraries were prepared by immunoSEQ multiplex PCR; TCRdb keeps only in-frame clonotypes and omits some of them. Among 80,000 to 95,000 clones listed, 87% were seen once. The material sequenced was peripheral blood. These receptors were obtained from a woman aged 45-59 years with active or convalescent COVID-19.

V is TRBV5-6 and J is TRBJ2-1, with D tentatively TRBD1 (5 bases). Trimming removed 1 base from V and 1 base from J, with 9 bases in between. The V gene's germline CDR1 is SGHDT and CDR2 YYEEEE. This CDR3 contains 15 residues. In nucleotides, the CDR3 is TGTGCCAGCAGCTTGTATAGGACATCCTACAATGAGCAGTTCTTC. Its protein is CASSLYRTSYNEQFF.

This clone was detected only a few times. The chain combines TRBV7-9 with TRBJ1-1; 7 positions agree with TRBD1. Germline CDR1 is SEHNR and CDR2 is FQNEAQ (reference sequence). With V trimmed by 3 bases and J by 0 bases, 1 base remained unmatched. The CDR3 extends over 14 amino acids. CDR3 residues: CASSFDRVNTEAFF. CDR3 DNA: TGTGCCAGCAGCTTCGACAGGGTGAACACTGAAGCTTTCTTT.

This clone was found once. J is TRBJ2-1 and V is TRBV5-1; TRBD2 aligns across 10 bases. V was clipped by 1 base and J by 9 bases; unmatched bases: 4. This CDR3 has 14 amino acids. Germline-derived CDR1 and CDR2 are SGHRS and YFSETQ. The CDR3 nucleotides read TGCGCCAGCAGCTTGCCTAGCGGGGGCGGTGAGCAGTTCTTC. It specifies CASSLPSGGGEQFF.

The gene calls are TRBV5-1 and TRBJ1-1, with D possibly being TRBD1 (5 bases). Trimming removed 4 bases from V and 7 bases from J, with 8 bases in between. This CDR3 spans 11 amino acids. Germline V CDR1 and CDR2: SGHRS, YFSETQ. The CDR3 spells CASSPDSEAFF. DNA for the CDR3: TGCGCCAGCAGCCCTGACAGTGAAGCTTTCTTT.

J is TRBJ2-7 and V is TRBV19, with 11 bases identical to TRBD1. The CDR3 runs to 16 residues. Losses at the gene ends were 3 bases for V and 7 bases for J; bases not matched to a gene: 11. Germline values: CDR1 LNHDA, CDR2 SQIVND (reference sequence). The CDR3 sequence is CASSIVPGQGAGEQYF. The CDR3 DNA is TGTGCCAGTAGTATTGTGCCCGGACAGGGGGCGGGAGAGCAGTACTTC. The full variable domain, with the rest looked up from reference TRBV19 and TRBJ2-7, is DGGITQSPKYLFRKEGQNVTLSCEQNLNHDAMYWYRQDPGQGLRLIYYSQIVNDFQKGDIAEGYSVSREKKESFPLTVTSAQKNPTAFYLCASSIVPGQGAGEQYFGPGTRLTVT.

CDR3 sequence: CATSNPGTGERNEQFF. In nucleotides, the CDR3 is TGTGCCACCAGCAACCCCGGGACAGGGGAGAGGAATGAGCAGTTCTTC. This rearrangement joins TRBV15 to TRBJ2-1; 10 nucleotides align to TRBD1. This CDR3 contains 16 residues. Germline V lookup: CDR1 LNHNV, CDR2 YYDKDF (reference sequence). V lost 4 bases and J lost 7; bases outside the gene matches: 10.

A word on this clone: Other nucleotide sequences in the sample specify the same CDR3. This chain connects TRBV6-5 to TRBJ1-1, with a weak D call TRBD1 (5 bases). This CDR3 contains 13 residues. The V end lost 2 bases, the J end lost 1 base, and 5 bases lay between the germline ends. Looked up from germline, CDR1 is MNHEY and CDR2 is SVGAGI. The CDR3 protein is CASSYQGNTEAFF. DNA of the CDR3: TGTGCCAGCAGTTACCAGGGGAACACTGAAGCTTTCTTT.

The chain is built from TRBV7-8 and TRBJ2-7; possible D gene TRBD1, 5 bases. From germline, CDR1 is SGHVS and CDR2 FQNEAQ. Deletions cut 3 bases from V and 2 bases from J, with 8 bases between. The CDR3 runs 13 residues. In DNA form, the CDR3 reads TGTGCCAGCAGCTTCGGCAGGGCCTACGAGCAGTACTTC. It yields the protein CASSFGRAYEQYF.

The gene calls are TRBV24-1 and TRBJ2-3; 9 bases fit TRBD2. The CDR3 extends over 17 amino acids. Germline values: CDR1 KGHDR, CDR2 SFDVKD. Trimming cost V 3 bases and J 0 bases; bases outside gene matches: 6. The CDR3 DNA is TGTGCCACCAGTGATCCTAGCGGGGAAACAAGCACAGATACGCAGTATTTT. Protein: CATSDPSGETSTDTQYF.